The 30 T cell receptor beta chains given below trace back to one sample, sequenced in a study of CD8 T cells in ankylosing spondylitis. TCRdb fed the 5' RACE reads into MiXCR, producing one record per CDR3 protein. Seen here are roughly 100,000 distinct CDR3 sequences, about 8% observed once, and the top ten hold around 10%. The specimen was blood, either unsorted or a sorted T cell fraction (not recorded which). The receptors originated from a male donor with ankylosing spondylitis or in good health (not recorded which).

This rearrangement joins TRBV10-3 to TRBJ2-7; 9 bases agree with TRBD2. V lost 3 bases to trimming and J lost 7 bases; unmatched junction nucleotides: 7. The CDR3 is made up of 14 amino acids. Germline assignment: CDR1 ENHRY and CDR2 SYGVKD. DNA for the CDR3: TGTGCCATCAGTGACCTAGGACTAGCGAGGGAGCAGTACTTC. It encodes CAISDLGLAREQYF.

There are many counts of this clonotype. V usage is TRBV10-3 and J usage is TRBJ2-5; D might be TRBD1 or TRBD2, each matching 5 bases. Germline assignment: CDR1 ENHRY and CDR2 SYGVKD. The CDR3 is 14 residues long. Trimming shortened V by 6 bases and J by 2 bases, and 13 bases separated the two germline ends. Here the CDR3 reads CAISDLGAQETQYF. As DNA, the CDR3 is TGTGCCATCAGCGACCTCGGGGCACAAGAGACCCAGTACTTC.

This chain links TRBV5-1 with TRBJ2-5; tentative D call: TRBD1 (6 bases). From germline, CDR1 is SGHRS and CDR2 YFSETQ. The CDR3 is made up of 14 amino acids. V was trimmed by 4 bases and J by 5 bases, leaving 15 bases between them. The CDR3 here is CASSLGTNRETQYF. CDR3 DNA: TGCGCCAGCAGCCTCGGGACAAATAGGGAGACCCAGTACTTC.

This clonotype was counted ten times or more. The chain couples TRBV9 to TRBJ2-1; D perhaps matches TRBD2 (5 bases). CDR3 length: 14 residues. With 3 bases removed from V and 3 bases from J, the gap between germline ends came to 10 bases. Germline-derived CDR1 and CDR2 are SGDLS and YYNGEE. The chain's CDR3 is CASSETGIYNEQFF. In nucleotides, the CDR3 is TGTGCCAGCAGCGAGACCGGGATCTACAATGAGCAGTTCTTC.

This clonotype was counted many times. The CDR3 here is CSVQWISNQPQHF. In nucleotides, the CDR3 is TGCAGCGTCCAATGGATTAGCAATCAGCCCCAGCATTTT. This chain links TRBV29-1 with TRBJ1-5, with no clear D. V lost 6 bases and J 0 bases, leaving 9 bases between the germline ends. CDR1 and CDR2 from the germline V gene are SQVTM and ANQGSEA. The CDR3 covers 13 residues.

At least ten counts were recorded for this clonotype. The rearrangement uses TRBV27 and TRBJ1-5, with TRBD1 as a possible D gene (5 bases). Trimming took off 4 bases at V and 6 bases at J, with 13 bases between the two ends. The germline V gene has CDR1 MNHEY and CDR2 SMNVEV (reference sequence). The CDR3 loop spans 14 amino acids. The CDR3 protein is CASSSPGRGQPQHF. The CDR3 DNA sequence: TGTGCCAGCAGTTCCCCAGGGAGAGGTCAGCCCCAGCATTTT.

This clonotype has a count of ten or more. V is TRBV7-2 and J is TRBJ2-2, with D maybe TRBD2 (5 bases). V was cut by 4 bases and J by 8 bases, with 14 bases left in between. Germline CDR1 is SGHTA and CDR2 is FQGNSA. This CDR3 has 14 residues. In nucleotides, the CDR3 is TGTGCCAGCAGCTCCAGCTGGGGAGCAGGGGAGCTGTTTTTT. Its protein is CASSSSWGAGELFF.

This clonotype came up many times. This chain links TRBV9 with TRBJ2-1, with 9 bases lining up with TRBD2. The V and J ends lost 0 bases and 5 bases, in that order; junction bases with no gene match: 3. The CDR3 runs to 15 residues. Germline CDR1 is SGDLS and CDR2 is YYNGEE. The CDR3 sequence: CASSVGAGGHNEQFF. CDR3 DNA: TGTGCCAGCAGCGTAGGGGCGGGGGGGCACAATGAGCAGTTCTTC. The full variable domain, with the rest looked up from reference TRBV9 and TRBJ2-1, is DSGVTQTPKHLITATGQRVTLRCSPRSGDLSVYWYQQSLDQGLQFLIQYYNGEERAKGNILERFSAQQFPDLHSELNLSSLELGDSALYFCASSVGAGGHNEQFFGPGTRLTVL.

This clonotype was observed at least ten times. The gene calls are TRBV20-1 and TRBJ1-1, with D possibly being TRBD1 (5 bases). Between the trimmed V and J ends, which lost 1 base and 8 bases, there was a span of 11 bases. The CDR3 extends over 12 amino acids. Germline V gene sequence: CDR1 DFQATT, CDR2 SNEGSKA (reference sequence). The CDR3 coding sequence is TGCAGTGCTAGAGTAGGGCGGGGGGAAGCTTTCTTT. The encoded protein is CSARVGRGEAFF.

This clonotype occurred many times. The rearrangement links TRBV12-3 or TRBV12-4 to TRBJ1-1; 8 nucleotides agree with TRBD1. The J segment lost 3 bases and the V segment lost 3 bases, leaving 3 bases of the junction unmatched. The CDR3 contains 14 residues. The CDR3 bases are TGTGCCAGCAGTTTGCAGGGGGCGGACACTGAAGCTTTCTTT. The encoded protein is CASSLQGADTEAFF.

The table lists this clonotype with a few counts. The chain joins TRBV7-8 to TRBJ2-1; 12 positions agree with TRBD2. The V and J ends lost 1 base and 4 bases, in that order; junction bases with no gene match: 5. CDR3 length: 17 amino acids. Germline V gene sequence: CDR1 SGHVS, CDR2 FQNEAQ. The CDR3 protein is CASSLGLAGDIYNEQFF. CDR3 in DNA: TGTGCCAGCAGCTTAGGACTAGCGGGAGATATTTACAATGAGCAGTTCTTC.

This clonotype showed up just a few times. The chain couples TRBV3-1 to TRBJ2-2, with 8 bases fitting TRBD1. From germline, CDR1 is LGHDT and CDR2 YNNKEL (reference sequence). This CDR3 is built from 17 residues. V lost 5 bases and J lost 1; bases outside the gene matches: 9. The CDR3 loop reads CASSKSRGLRNTGELFF. The DNA of the CDR3 is TGTGCCAGCAGCAAATCCAGGGGGCTAAGGAACACCGGGGAGCTGTTTTTT.

This clonotype was recorded many times. V gene TRBV29-1 combines with J gene TRBJ2-1; tentatively, D is TRBD1 (6 bases). The CDR3 spans 12 residues. The V end lost 4 bases, the J end lost 7 bases, and 11 bases lay between the germline ends. Germline values: CDR1 SQVTM, CDR2 ANQGSEA. The CDR3 nucleotides are TGCAGCGTTGGTGGGACACAGAATGAGCAGTTCTTC. It encodes CSVGGTQNEQFF.

This clonotype was seen repeatedly, ten times or more. The chain links TRBV2 to TRBJ2-1; a weak D match, TRBD2 (6 bases). With 4 bases removed from V and 9 bases from J, the gap between germline ends came to 13 bases. This CDR3 is built from 13 residues. Germline V gene data show CDR1 as SNHLY and CDR2 as FYNNEI. In DNA form, the CDR3 reads TGTGCCAGCAGTGGGGCGTCCGGGAGTGAGCAGTTCTTC. Its protein is CASSGASGSEQFF.

V and J are TRBV7-9 and TRBJ2-7, with D maybe TRBD2 (6 bases). V lost 3 bases, J lost 4 bases, and 16 bases lay in between. The CDR3 covers 15 residues. The V gene's germline CDR1 is SEHNR and CDR2 FQNEAQ (reference sequence). CDR3 coding DNA: TGTGCCAGCAGCTTCCCTGGCGGGAAGAATTACGAGCAGTACTTC. Residues: CASSFPGGKNYEQYF.

A few counts support this clonotype. This sequence joins TRBV7-2 and TRBJ2-1, with D uncertain. This CDR3 has 11 residues. Germline V CDR1 and CDR2: SGHTA, FQGNSA. V was shortened by 7 bases and J by 7 bases, with 8 bases between the two germline ends. The CDR3 region has the DNA TGTGCCAGCACCAGCGCGAATGAGCAGTTCTTC. Protein: CASTSANEQFF.

This clonotype has ten or more counts. An end of the junction differs from the germline gene, which may be a read error. The chain recombines TRBV2 with TRBJ2-2, with 9 bases that match TRBD2. CDR3 size: 17 residues. Germline V gene sequence: CDR1 SNHLY, CDR2 FYNNEI. This CDR3 is CASREAGGFPNTGELFF. CDR3 DNA: TGTGCCAGCAGGGAAGCGGGGGGTTTCCCAAACACCGGGGAGCTGTTTTTT.

This clonotype came up many times. The CDR3 DNA sequence: TGCAGTGCTAGTACTGGGCTGCGGACCGATCAGCCCCAGCATTTT. It specifies CSASTGLRTDQPQHF. This chain links TRBV20-1 with TRBJ1-5; no reliable D call. Germline CDR1 reads DFQATT; CDR2 reads SNEGSKA (reference sequence). CDR3 length equals 15 residues. V lost 3 bases and J 5 bases, leaving 17 bases between the germline ends.

This clonotype showed up just a few times. The chain uses TRBV6-2 or TRBV6-3 and TRBJ2-5, with TRBD1 matching 9 bases. With 0 bases clipped from V and 2 bases from J, the junction kept 13 bases outside the gene matches. This CDR3 is built from 19 residues. The V gene's germline CDR1 is MNHEY and CDR2 SVGEGT. CDR3 sequence reads: CASSYSRFDLDRGQETQYF. Here the CDR3 DNA reads TGTGCCAGCAGTTACTCGAGATTTGACCTCGACAGGGGGCAAGAGACCCAGTACTTC.

This chain uses TRBV30 with TRBJ2-7; D is perhaps TRBD1 (6 bases). Between the trimmed V and J ends, which lost 4 bases and 3 bases, there was a span of 10 bases. Germline assignment: CDR1 GTSNPN and CDR2 SVGIG (reference sequence). This CDR3 spans 12 amino acids. The CDR3 sequence: CAWTQDSYEQYF. The CDR3 coding sequence is TGTGCCTGGACTCAGGACAGCTACGAGCAGTACTTC.

The chain employs TRBV11-1 and TRBJ2-6; 11 bases fit TRBD2. The CDR3 spans 18 residues. V was clipped by 7 bases and J by 0 bases; unmatched bases: 8. CDR1 is SGHAT and CDR2 is FQDESV in the germline V gene (reference sequence). The CDR3 DNA reads as TGTGCCAGCACCCTGTGGCTAGCGGGAGGCTCTGGGGCCAACGTCCTGACTTTC. Translated, it gives CASTLWLAGGSGANVLTF.

There are many counts of this clonotype. A junction end diverges from the germline sequence, so it may reflect a read error. The chain uses TRBV5-1 and TRBJ1-1, with a tentative D call TRBD1 (6 bases). This CDR3 contains 16 residues. Per the germline V gene, CDR1 is SGHRS and CDR2 is YFSETQ. The CDR3 sequence: CAISYTRGARNTEAFF. The CDR3 bases are TGCGCCATCAGCTATACTCGGGGGGCACGGAACACTGAAGCTTTCTTT.

This clonotype has just a few counts. This sequence joins TRBV12-3 or TRBV12-4 and TRBJ2-7; 10 positions agree with TRBD2. This CDR3 comprises 15 residues. V was clipped by 4 bases and J by 4 bases; unmatched bases: 7. Here the CDR3 reads CASSSSGRGQYEQYF. The CDR3 DNA follows: TGTGCCAGCAGTTCAAGCGGGAGGGGCCAATACGAGCAGTACTTC.

Regarding this clonotype: This may be a read error, as it is one base from a much larger clone. No conserved phenylalanine or tryptophan ends this CDR3, so it is likely a read error. This chain connects TRBV10-3 to TRBJ2-7; unclear D gene. Trimming removed 2 bases from V and 8 bases from J, with 19 bases in between. CDR1 and CDR2 from the germline V gene are ENHRY and SYGVKD. This CDR3 comprises 15 residues. As DNA, the CDR3 is TGTGCCATCAGTGAGAATTTTAGCCGGTCGGTAAAGCAGTACCTC. The encoded protein is CAISENFSRSVKQYL.

The chain recombines TRBV20-1 with TRBJ2-3; 9 bases map to TRBD1. CDR3 length: 16 amino acids. Germline V gene lookup returns CDR1 DFQATT and CDR2 SNEGSKA (reference sequence). Losses at the gene ends were 8 bases for V and 1 base for J; bases not matched to a gene: 13. In nucleotides, the CDR3 is TGCAGTTTCTCGGGCCAGGGACAGGGACGCACAGATACGCAGTATTTT. Its translation: CSFSGQGQGRTDTQYF.

This clonotype was counted ten times or more. The chain joins TRBV5-6 to TRBJ1-2; 7 bases fit TRBD1. The ends lost 1 base at V and 6 bases at J; junction bases unmatched: 6. CDR1 and CDR2 (germline): SGHDT, YYEEEE. This CDR3 is 14 amino acids long. Here the CDR3 reads CASSLIHQGDGYTF. DNA of the CDR3: TGTGCCAGCAGCTTGATCCACCAGGGGGATGGCTACACCTTC.

This clonotype has ten or more counts. The chain is built from TRBV30 and TRBJ1-5; D gene ambiguous. Germline CDR1 GTSNPN, CDR2 SVGIG (reference sequence). V gave up 2 bases and J gave up 1 base, with 12 bases separating them. The CDR3 extends over 15 amino acids. For the CDR3, the DNA is TGTGCCTGGAGTCGCGGACCCGCGAGCAATCAGCCCCAGCATTTT. This gives the protein CAWSRGPASNQPQHF.

This clonotype was recorded many times. The chain links TRBV7-7 to TRBJ2-2; the D gene is possibly TRBD2 (6 bases). Looked up from germline, CDR1 is SSHAT and CDR2 is FNYEAQ (reference sequence). CDR3 size: 14 residues. CDR3 loop: CSSSLSGPTGELFF. CDR3 nucleotide sequence: TGTTCTAGCAGCTTAAGCGGGCCAACCGGGGAGCTGTTTTTT.

This clonotype came up many times. This chain connects TRBV7-8 to TRBJ2-7; 8 bases are shared with TRBD1. V shed 5 bases and J 3 bases; nucleotides not matched to a gene: 3. This CDR3 has 13 residues. The germline V gene encodes CDR1 SGHVS and CDR2 FQNEAQ. The CDR3: CASSADRVYEQYF. In nucleotides, the CDR3 is TGTGCCAGCAGCGCGGACAGGGTCTACGAGCAGTACTTC.

This clonotype was recorded at least ten times. The chain joins TRBV27 to TRBJ1-2; no definite D call. The CDR3 consists of 18 residues. Germline CDR1 and CDR2: MNHEY and SMNVEV (reference sequence). Trimming stripped 3 bases from V and 4 bases from J, with 24 bases between. CDR3 DNA sequence: TGTGCCAGCAGTTTTTTAACCGGACCGAGACTAGTTTTCTATGGCTACACCTTC. Its protein is CASSFLTGPRLVFYGYTF.